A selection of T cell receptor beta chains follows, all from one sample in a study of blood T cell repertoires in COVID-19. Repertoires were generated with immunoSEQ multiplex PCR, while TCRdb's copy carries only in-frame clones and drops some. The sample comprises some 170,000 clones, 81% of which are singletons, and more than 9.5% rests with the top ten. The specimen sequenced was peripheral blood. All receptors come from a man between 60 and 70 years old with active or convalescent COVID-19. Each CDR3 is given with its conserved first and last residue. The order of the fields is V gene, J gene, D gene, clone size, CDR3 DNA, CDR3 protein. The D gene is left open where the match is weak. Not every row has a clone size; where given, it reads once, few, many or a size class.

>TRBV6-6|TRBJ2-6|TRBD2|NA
TGTGCCAGCAGTCTTAGCGGGGGGGGCTCTGGGGCCAACGTCCTGACTTTC
CASSLSGGGSGANVLTF
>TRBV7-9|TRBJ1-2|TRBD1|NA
TGTGCCAGCAGCTTAGATAGACAGGGGAGCCTACGGACTGGCTACACCTTC
CASSLDRQGSLRTGYTF
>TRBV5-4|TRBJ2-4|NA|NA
TGTGCCAGCACCACCCCGGGGAAAAACATTCAGTACTTC
CASTTPGKNIQYF
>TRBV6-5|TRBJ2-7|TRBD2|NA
TGTGCCAGCAGGGGGACTAGCGGGGTCTCCTACGAGCAGTACTTC
CASRGTSGVSYEQYF
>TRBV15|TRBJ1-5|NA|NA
TGTGCCACCAGCAGAGAGGGGACTTCCAGGAGCTTCTCCCAGCCCCAGCATTTT
CATSREGTSRSFSQPQHF
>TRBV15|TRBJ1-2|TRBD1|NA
TGTGCCACCAGCACCGACAGGGTTAGCTATGGCTACACCTTC
CATSTDRVSYGYTF
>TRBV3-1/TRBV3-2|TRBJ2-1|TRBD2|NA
TGTGCCAGCAGCCTAAGACTAGCGGGTGGAAATGAGCAGTTCTTC
CASSLRLAGGNEQFF
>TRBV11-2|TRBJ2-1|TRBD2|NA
TGTGCCAGCAGTTCCGGGACTAGCGGGGGGAAACAGTTCTTC
CASSSGTSGGKQFF
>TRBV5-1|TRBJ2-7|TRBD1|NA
TGCGCCAGCAGCTCTAGGACAGGGGCGGAGGAGCAGTACTTC
CASSSRTGAEEQYF
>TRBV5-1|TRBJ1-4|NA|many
TGCGCCAGCAGCCCACCGGGTGAAAAACTGTTTTTT
CASSPPGEKLFF
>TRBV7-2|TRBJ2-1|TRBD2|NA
TGTGCCAGCAGCTACGGACTAGCGGGCTTCCCTTACAATGAGCAGTTCTTC
CASSYGLAGFPYNEQFF
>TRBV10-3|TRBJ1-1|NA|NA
TGTGCCATCAGTGACCTGGAGCGTACTGAAGCTTTCTTT
CAISDLERTEAFF
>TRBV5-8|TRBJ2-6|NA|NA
TGTGCCAGCAGCGTCTTCAGGGGCTCTGGGGCCAACGTCCTGACTTTC
CASSVFRGSGANVLTF
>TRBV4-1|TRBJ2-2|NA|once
TGCGCCAGCAGCCAACCCAGGACTGTCACCGGGGAGCTGTTTTTT
CASSQPRTVTGELFF
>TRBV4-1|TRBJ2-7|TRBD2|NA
TGCGCCAGCAGCCAAGTTCCGGGACTAGTCTCCTACGAGCAGTACTTC
CASSQVPGLVSYEQYF
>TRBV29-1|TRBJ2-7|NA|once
TGCAGCGTTGCTGGGAGCGGCCACGAGCAGTACTTC
CSVAGSGHEQYF
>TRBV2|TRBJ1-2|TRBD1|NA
TGTGCCAGCGACAGGGATTACTATGGCTACACCTTC
CASDRDYYGYTF
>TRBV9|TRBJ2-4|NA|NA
TGTGCCAGCAGCCGGCCCGGGGCAGGGAGGAACATTCAGTACTTC
CASSRPGAGRNIQYF
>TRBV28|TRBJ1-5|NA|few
TGTGCCAGCCGCCCGCTAGGGGGATCCGGTCAGCCCCAGCATTTT
CASRPLGGSGQPQHF
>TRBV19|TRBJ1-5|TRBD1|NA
TGTGCCAGTAGTATCCGGACAGGGGAACCCCAGCATTTT
CASSIRTGEPQHF
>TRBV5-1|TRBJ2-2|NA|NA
TGCGCCAGCAGCTTGGACAGGGTAGGGCCCGGGGAGCTGTTTTTT
CASSLDRVGPGELFF
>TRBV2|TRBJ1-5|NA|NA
TGTGCCAGCAACCCTGGGGCCGACTCCAATCAGCCCCAGCATTTT
CASNPGADSNQPQHF